One and the same sample provided the 31 T cell receptor beta chains below, sequenced in a study of blood T cell repertoires in COVID-19. The protocol was immunoSEQ multiplex PCR, while the TCRdb copy is restricted to in-frame clones and leaves out a portion. The sample lists under 300,000 clones; roughly 83% were seen once. The source material was peripheral blood. The receptors derive from a woman of 80 years or more with acute or convalescent COVID-19.

The chain couples TRBV28 to TRBJ1-2; 10 bases match TRBD1. V lost 6 bases and J lost 4; bases outside the gene matches: 8. The CDR3 is 15 residues long. The V gene's germline CDR1 is MDHEN and CDR2 SYDVKM. The chain's CDR3 is CASRTRTGGIYGYTF. The CDR3 DNA follows: TGTGCCAGCAGGACCAGGACAGGGGGTATCTATGGCTACACCTTC.

This chain joins TRBV19 and TRBJ1-5; D is unresolved. V lost 5 bases to trimming and J lost 4 bases, with 12 bases between them. CDR1 and CDR2 (germline): LNHDA, SQIVND (reference sequence). The CDR3 consists of 14 residues. DNA of the CDR3: TGTGCCAGTAGTTCGCGGACGGGGAATCAGCCCCAGCATTTT. Residues: CASSSRTGNQPQHF.

CDR3 in DNA: TGTGCCACCAGTGATCACCGAACCGGGTCTCTTGTACAGCCCCAGCATTTT. Encoded protein: CATSDHRTGSLVQPQHF. This chain connects TRBV24-1 to TRBJ1-5; D gene ambiguous. With 3 bases removed from V and 7 bases from J, the gap between germline ends came to 21 bases. Germline CDR1 is KGHDR and CDR2 is SFDVKD. The CDR3 loop spans 17 amino acids.

V gene TRBV19 combines with J gene TRBJ1-2; the match to TRBD1 covers 7 bases. The CDR3 extends over 14 amino acids. CDR1 and CDR2 from the germline V gene are LNHDA and SQIVND (reference sequence). With 5 bases clipped from V and 2 bases from J, the junction kept 5 bases outside the gene matches. This CDR3 is CASSVQGSNYGYTF. In DNA, the CDR3 is TGTGCCAGTAGTGTACAGGGGTCCAACTATGGCTACACCTTC.

The rearrangement joins TRBV3-1 (or the pseudogene TRBV3-2) to TRBJ2-1, with 11 nucleotides matching TRBD2. The germline V gene has CDR1 LGHDT and CDR2 YNNKEL (reference sequence). V shed 9 bases and J 1 base; nucleotides not matched to a gene: 14. The CDR3 has 18 amino acids. CDR3: CASGRGGSGGGSYNEQFF. Written as DNA, the CDR3 is TGTGCCAGTGGACGAGGCGGTAGCGGGGGGGGGTCCTACAATGAGCAGTTCTTC.

The chain carries TRBV3-1 (or the pseudogene TRBV3-2) and TRBJ1-3; the match to TRBD1 covers 7 bases. Germline values: CDR1 LGHDT, CDR2 YNNKEL (reference sequence). V dropped 4 bases and J dropped 1; count of bases not matched to a gene: 7. The CDR3 consists of 16 residues. The CDR3 is CASSPTLQGSGNTIYF. For the CDR3, the DNA is TGTGCCAGCAGCCCCACCTTACAGGGGTCTGGAAACACCATATATTTT.

This clone appeared once. The CDR3, as DNA: TGCGCCAGCAGCCACGGACAGAGCACAGATACGCAGTATTTT. As protein: CASSHGQSTDTQYF. The V gene is TRBV5-1, the J gene TRBJ2-3; a possible D gene is TRBD1 (6 bases). The CDR3 sequence is 14 residues long. Trimming took 4 bases from V and 0 from J, leaving 9 bases between them. CDR1 SGHRS and CDR2 YFSETQ come from the germline V gene.

Points on this clone: The sample has other DNA sequences that encode this CDR3 too. The chain is built from TRBV5-1 and TRBJ1-1; 8 bases agree with TRBD1. Germline CDR1 SGHRS, CDR2 YFSETQ. The CDR3 is made up of 14 amino acids. J gave up 2 bases and V 4 bases, and 4 bases lay outside the gene matches. CDR3 DNA: TGCGCCAGCAGCGGACAGGGAGGCAACACTGAAGCTTTCTTT. Translated: CASSGQGGNTEAFF.

The J gene is TRBJ1-2, the V gene TRBV18, with 7 positions matching TRBD1. V shed 4 bases, J shed 4 bases, and the junction held 6 bases outside the gene matches. The CDR3 is made up of 14 amino acids. The germline V gene encodes CDR1 KGHSH and CDR2 LQKENI. The chain's CDR3 is CASSLTGEAYGYTF. CDR3 DNA sequence: TGTGCCAGCTCACTAACAGGGGAGGCCTATGGCTACACCTTC.

Comments on this clone: The sample holds other DNA sequences that translate to the same CDR3. CDR3 in amino acids: CASSVRNTEAFF. The CDR3 DNA follows: TGTGCCAGCTCAGTCCGGAACACTGAAGCTTTCTTT. The chain employs TRBV28 and TRBJ1-1; D not certain. This CDR3 is built from 12 residues. Germline lookup yields CDR1 MDHEN and CDR2 SYDVKM. Trimming took off 8 bases at V and 1 base at J, with 8 bases between the two ends. Full variable domain (outside the CDR3, taken from reference TRBV28 and TRBJ1-1): DVKVTQSSRYLVKRTGEKVFLECVQDMDHENMFWYRQDPGLGLRLIYFSYDVKMKEKGDIPEGYSVSREKKERFSLILESASTNQTSMYLCASSVRNTEAFFGQGTRLTVV.

This clone was seen a few times. The chain is built from TRBV6-6 and TRBJ1-4, with 8 bases fitting TRBD1. With V trimmed by 6 bases and J by 5 bases, 5 bases remained unmatched. The length of the CDR3 is 14 residues. Germline V lookup: CDR1 MNHNY, CDR2 SVGAGI (reference sequence). CDR3 coding DNA: TGTGCCAGCAGGGGGACAGGAGGAAATGAAAAACTGTTTTTT. It yields the protein CASRGTGGNEKLFF.

The V gene is TRBV5-1, the J gene TRBJ2-5, with TRBD2 matching over 8 bases. This CDR3 is built from 16 residues. The junction had 7 bases not matched to a gene; V was cut back by 1 base and J by 2 bases. Germline V CDR1 and CDR2: SGHRS, YFSETQ. The CDR3 region is CASSLWGGGTQETQYF. CDR3 in DNA: TGCGCCAGCAGCTTGTGGGGCGGGGGGACTCAAGAGACCCAGTACTTC. The variable domain in full, completed from reference TRBV5-1 and TRBJ2-5, reads KAGVTQTPRYLIKTRGQQVTLSCSPISGHRSVSWYQQTPGQGLQFLFEYFSETQRNKGNFPGRFSGRQFSNSRSEMNVSTLELGDSALYLCASSLWGGGTQETQYFGPGTRLLVL.

The chain's CDR3 is CASSLRGAVNTGELFF. The DNA for the CDR3 is TGTGCCAGCAGCCTTCGCGGGGCCGTAAACACCGGGGAGCTGTTTTTT. The chain couples TRBV3-1 (or the pseudogene TRBV3-2) to TRBJ2-2, with a possible D match to TRBD2 (6 bases). The CDR3 has 16 residues. The germline V gene has CDR1 LGHDT and CDR2 YNNKEL (reference sequence). Trimming cost V 4 bases and J 2 bases, with 14 bases left between them.

The chain uses TRBV29-1 and TRBJ2-1; 11 bases map to TRBD1. Trimming took 1 base from V and 8 from J; bases not matched to a gene: 7. The CDR3 contains 15 residues. Per the germline V gene, CDR1 is SQVTM and CDR2 is ANQGSEA. The CDR3 sequence is CSVEGRRTGGYEQFF. Written as DNA, the CDR3 is TGCAGCGTTGAAGGGAGGAGGACAGGGGGCTATGAGCAGTTCTTC.

The rearrangement joins TRBV23-1 to TRBJ1-6; D is possibly TRBD1 (5 bases). TRBV23-1 falls under the ORF class, with uncertain function. The CDR3 consists of 18 residues. V was shortened by 0 bases and J by 0 bases, with 12 bases between the two germline ends. The CDR3 coding sequence is TGCGCCAGCAGTCAATCCCCCAGAGACAGCTCCTATAATTCACCCCTCCACTTT. It translates to CASSQSPRDSSYNSPLHF.

The chain carries TRBV6-5 and TRBJ1-6; a possible D gene is TRBD1 (5 bases). The V end lost 6 bases, the J end lost 0 bases, and 9 bases lay between the germline ends. The germline CDR1 and CDR2 sequences are MNHEY and SVGAGI. This CDR3 has 15 amino acids. In DNA form, the CDR3 reads TGTGCCAGCAGACAGGAATTCTCCTATAATTCACCCCTCCACTTT. Residues: CASRQEFSYNSPLHF.

The rearrangement joins TRBV7-3 to TRBJ2-7, with 10 bases matching TRBD2. The CDR3 is 16 amino acids. Germline lookup yields CDR1 SGHTA and CDR2 FQGTGA. With V trimmed by 3 bases and J by 5 bases, 10 bases remained unmatched. The CDR3 region has the DNA TGTGCCAGCAGCTTTGCCCCGGGACTAGCGATTAACGAGCAGTACTTC. Amino acids: CASSFAPGLAINEQYF.

The rearrangement joins TRBV6-5 to TRBJ2-7; possible D gene TRBD1, 6 bases. V dropped 10 bases and J dropped 2 bases, with 18 bases sitting between them. Germline V lookup: CDR1 MNHEY, CDR2 SVGAGI. The CDR3 runs to 14 residues. CDR3 loop: CATTGTPTAYEQYF. The CDR3 DNA sequence: TGTGCCACCACCGGGACACCGACCGCCTACGAGCAGTACTTC.

The chain recombines TRBV28 with TRBJ2-1; TRBD2 matches 9 bases. Trimming took 7 bases from V and 5 from J; bases not matched to a gene: 6. This CDR3 is built from 14 residues. CDR1 and CDR2 from the germline V gene are MDHEN and SYDVKM. The DNA of the CDR3 is TGTGCCAGCACCAGCGGGGGGCCTCACAATGAGCAGTTCTTC. Residues: CASTSGGPHNEQFF. The variable domain in full, with the rest retrieved from reference TRBV28 and TRBJ2-1, is DVKVTQSSRYLVKRTGEKVFLECVQDMDHENMFWYRQDPGLGLRLIYFSYDVKMKEKGDIPEGYSVSREKKERFSLILESASTNQTSMYLCASTSGGPHNEQFFGPGTRLTVL.

The chain joins TRBV11-1 to TRBJ2-7; 8 bases line up with TRBD2. Germline V CDR1 and CDR2: SGHAT, FQDESV (reference sequence). This CDR3 is built from 16 residues. The trim removed 4 bases at V and 1 base at J, leaving 9 bases unmatched. The chain's CDR3 is CASSSRGSGASYEQYF. The DNA for the CDR3 is TGTGCCAGCAGCTCCCGGGGTAGCGGGGCTTCCTACGAGCAGTACTTC.

The genes are TRBV13 and TRBJ2-1, with 9 bases aligning to TRBD1. The length of the CDR3 is 17 residues. Unmatched junction bases numbered 10, after V lost 5 bases and J lost 2 bases. CDR1 and CDR2 (germline): PRHDT, FYEKMQ (reference sequence). CDR3: CASSGRRTGVAYNEQFF. CDR3 nucleotides: TGTGCCAGCAGCGGGCGGCGGACAGGGGTAGCCTACAATGAGCAGTTCTTC.

CDR3 sequence reads: CATSDLQGVSGGIGNTIYF. The CDR3 coding sequence is TGTGCCACCAGTGATTTGCAAGGGGTGAGTGGGGGCATTGGAAACACCATATATTTT. The J gene is TRBJ1-3, the V gene TRBV24-1; a possible D gene is TRBD1 (6 bases). Germline assignment: CDR1 KGHDR and CDR2 SFDVKD. CDR3 length: 19 amino acids. V gave up 0 bases and J gave up 3 bases, with 20 bases separating them.

The genes are TRBV30 and TRBJ1-2; D unclear. From germline, CDR1 is GTSNPN and CDR2 SVGIG (reference sequence). Trimming cost V 3 bases and J 4 bases, with 15 bases left between them. This CDR3 spans 14 amino acids. CDR3 nucleotide sequence: TGTGCCTGGAGGGCACCCTCCGGGTCCTATGGCTACACCTTC. Protein: CAWRAPSGSYGYTF.

There are many counts of this clone. The chain employs TRBV5-4 and TRBJ2-2; TRBD1 might be the D (6 bases). Trimming cost V 4 bases and J 7 bases, with 14 bases left between them. The CDR3 length is 14 residues. Germline CDR1 is SGHNT and CDR2 is YYREEE (reference sequence). In DNA, the CDR3 is TGTGCCAGCAGCCGGGACATCCGGGACGGGGAGCTGTTTTTT. Translating gives CASSRDIRDGELFF.

This chain joins TRBV19 and TRBJ2-2, with a possible D match to TRBD2 (6 bases). Germline V gene lookup returns CDR1 LNHDA and CDR2 SQIVND (reference sequence). The V and J ends lost 9 bases and 3 bases respectively, with 23 bases between them. The CDR3 sequence is 17 residues long. As DNA, the CDR3 is TGTGCCAGGATACTCGGTGGGGGGATCTGGGACACCGGGGAGCTGTTTTTT. It is translated as CARILGGGIWDTGELFF.

CDR3 in DNA: TGTGCCACCAGCAGAGATCGGGGGGATGAGCAGTTCTTC. This sequence encodes CATSRDRGDEQFF. The chain combines TRBV15 with TRBJ2-1; 7 bases agree with TRBD2. This CDR3 is built from 13 residues. Germline-derived CDR1 and CDR2 are LNHNV and YYDKDF (reference sequence). J lost 8 bases, V lost 0 bases, and 1 base had no gene match.

The chain is built from TRBV2 and TRBJ1-2, with D possibly matching TRBD1 (6 bases). From germline, CDR1 is SNHLY and CDR2 FYNNEI. The CDR3 has 12 amino acids. V lost 7 bases and J 2 bases, leaving 8 bases between the germline ends. CDR3 amino acids: CASNDRNYGYTF. The CDR3 DNA is TGTGCCAGCAACGACAGGAACTATGGCTACACCTTC.

V usage is TRBV7-2 and J usage is TRBJ2-1; 8 bases map to TRBD2. Trimming at V came to 5 bases and at J to 9 bases, leaving 9 bases not matched to a gene. This CDR3 comprises 14 residues. Germline CDR1 SGHTA, CDR2 FQGNSA. The CDR3 sequence: CASSTRGGQGEQFF. The CDR3 nucleotides are TGTGCCAGCAGCACTCGGGGGGGCCAGGGTGAGCAGTTCTTC.

The chain joins TRBV5-4 to TRBJ2-5; TRBD2 matches 12 bases. Germline loops: CDR1 SGHNT, CDR2 YYREEE (reference sequence). The CDR3 is 15 residues long. V trimming: 3 bases; J trimming: 5 bases; junction bases outside the gene matches: 5. CDR3 DNA: TGTGCCAGCAGCTCGACCGGGACTAGCGGGGAGACCCAGTACTTC. Protein sequence: CASSSTGTSGETQYF.

V usage is TRBV2 and J usage is TRBJ2-5, with 7 bases matching TRBD2. Germline lookup yields CDR1 SNHLY and CDR2 FYNNEI. This CDR3 comprises 16 residues. The junction had 10 bases not matched to a gene; V was cut back by 5 bases and J by 1 base. The CDR3 here is CASSIGRAGPQETQYF. CDR3 DNA sequence: TGTGCCAGCAGTATTGGTCGAGCGGGGCCCCAAGAGACCCAGTACTTC.

The chain joins TRBV27 to TRBJ2-5; weak D call: TRBD1 (6 bases). Trimming took 6 bases from V and 1 from J, leaving 12 bases between them. The CDR3 runs to 14 residues. CDR1 is MNHEY and CDR2 is SMNVEV in the germline V gene (reference sequence). The CDR3 protein is CASRKTGTQETQYF. The CDR3 region has the DNA TGTGCCAGCAGGAAGACAGGCACCCAAGAGACCCAGTACTTC.